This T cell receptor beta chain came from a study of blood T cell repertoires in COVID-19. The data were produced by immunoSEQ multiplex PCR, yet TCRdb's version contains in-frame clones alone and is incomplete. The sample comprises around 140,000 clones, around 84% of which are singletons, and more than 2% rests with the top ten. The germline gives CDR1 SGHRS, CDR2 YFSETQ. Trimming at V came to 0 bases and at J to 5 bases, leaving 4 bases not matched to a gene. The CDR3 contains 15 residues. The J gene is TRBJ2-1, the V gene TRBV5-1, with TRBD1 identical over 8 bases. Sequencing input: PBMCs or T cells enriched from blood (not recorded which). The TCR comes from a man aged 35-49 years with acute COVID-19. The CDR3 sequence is CASSLGQGMDNEQFF. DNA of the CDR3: TGCGCCAGCAGCTTGGGACAGGGGATGGACAATGAGCAGTTCTTC.